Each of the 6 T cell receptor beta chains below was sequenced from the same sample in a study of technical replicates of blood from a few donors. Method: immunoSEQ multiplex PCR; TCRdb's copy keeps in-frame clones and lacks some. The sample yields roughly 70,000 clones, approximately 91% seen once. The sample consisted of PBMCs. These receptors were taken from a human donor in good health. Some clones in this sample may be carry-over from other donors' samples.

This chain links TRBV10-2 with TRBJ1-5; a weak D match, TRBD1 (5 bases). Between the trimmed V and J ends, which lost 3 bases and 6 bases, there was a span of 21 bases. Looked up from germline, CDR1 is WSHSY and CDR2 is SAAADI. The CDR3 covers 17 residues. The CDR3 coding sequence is TGCGCCAGCAGTGAAAATTGGCAGGGAAATACGGGTCAGCCCCAGCATTTT. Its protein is CASSENWQGNTGQPQHF.

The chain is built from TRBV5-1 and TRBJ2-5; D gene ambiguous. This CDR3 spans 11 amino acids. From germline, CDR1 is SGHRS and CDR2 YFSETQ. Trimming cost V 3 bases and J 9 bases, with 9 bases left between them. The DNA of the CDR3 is TGCGCCAGCAGCTCGGAGAAAGCCCAGTACTTC. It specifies CASSSEKAQYF.

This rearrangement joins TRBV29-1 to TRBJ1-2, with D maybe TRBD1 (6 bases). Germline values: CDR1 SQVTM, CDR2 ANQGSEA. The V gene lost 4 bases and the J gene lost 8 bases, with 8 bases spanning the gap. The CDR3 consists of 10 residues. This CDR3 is CSVGDIGYTF. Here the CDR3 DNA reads TGCAGCGTTGGGGACATCGGCTACACCTTC.

For the CDR3, the DNA is TGTGCCAGCAGCCGATCCGACCTACAGGGACAGCCCCAGCATTTT. Amino acids: CASSRSDLQGQPQHF. This sequence joins TRBV5-6 and TRBJ1-5, with D perhaps TRBD1 (6 bases). The CDR3 length is 15 residues. Germline V CDR1 and CDR2: SGHDT, YYEEEE. Trimming took 4 bases from V and 7 from J, leaving 18 bases between them. The whole variable domain, filled in from reference TRBV5-6 and TRBJ1-5, reads DAGVTQSPTHLIKTRGQQVTLRCSPKSGHDTVSWYQQALGQGPQFIFQYYEEEERQRGNFPDRFSGHQFPNYSSELNVNALLLGDSALYLCASSRSDLQGQPQHFGDGTRLSIL.

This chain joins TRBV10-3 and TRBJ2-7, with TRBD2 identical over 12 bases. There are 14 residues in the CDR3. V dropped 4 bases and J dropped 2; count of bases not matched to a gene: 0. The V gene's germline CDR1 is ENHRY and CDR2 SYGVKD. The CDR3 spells CAISGLAGAYEQYF. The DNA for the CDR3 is TGTGCCATCAGTGGACTAGCGGGAGCCTACGAGCAGTACTTC.

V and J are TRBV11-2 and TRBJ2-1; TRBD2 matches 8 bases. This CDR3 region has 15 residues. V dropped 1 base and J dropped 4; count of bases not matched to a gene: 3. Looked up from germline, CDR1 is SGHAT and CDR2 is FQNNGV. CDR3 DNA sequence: TGTGCCAGCAGCTTAGGCGGGGGGCAATACAATGAGCAGTTCTTC. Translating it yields CASSLGGGQYNEQFF. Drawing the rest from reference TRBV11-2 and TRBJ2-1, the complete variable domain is EAGVAQSPRYKIIEKRQSVAFWCNPISGHATLYWYQQILGQGPKLLIQFQNNGVVDDSQLPKDRFSAERLKGVDSTLKIQPAKLEDSAVYLCASSLGGGQYNEQFFGPGTRLTVL.